This is a list of T cell receptor beta chains from one sample in a study of blood T cell repertoires in COVID-19. Libraries were prepared by immunoSEQ multiplex PCR; TCRdb keeps only in-frame clonotypes and omits some of them. The table records approximately 220,000 clones, over 85% of them present only once. The sequenced sample was PBMCs or T cells enriched from blood (not recorded which). These receptors were collected from a woman in her 30s with acute COVID-19. The conserved cysteine and the conserved F or W are not part of the CDR3 here. The order of the fields is clone size, V gene, CDR3 protein. Rows may omit the clone size; those that give it use once, few, many or a size class.

NA,TRBV7-8,ASSYASGGVETQY
NA,TRBV4-2,ASSQMASGGETQY
NA,TRBV28,ASSHGPRLEYNEQF
NA,TRBV27,ASSLSTSGGTQY
NA,TRBV9,ASSVAGGYADGYT
NA,TRBV10-3,AISDGTNREGNEQF
few,TRBV10-3,AISESNRRGVNYGYT
few,TRBV11-2,ASSPGTGGPNQPQH
NA,TRBV7-2,ASSFRQTDTQY
NA,TRBV27,ASRPNLAGGAKTQY
NA,TRBV3-1/TRBV3-2,ASSQQSLGLRRETQY
NA,TRBV20-1,SASFAGGGNEQF
NA,TRBV5-1,ASSSSVQGTNNEQF
once,TRBV7-2,ASSPSGTGGNEQF
NA,TRBV6-2/TRBV6-3,ASSYSGGYSGNTIY
NA,TRBV4-1,ASSQGGGAADTQY
few,TRBV3-1/TRBV3-2,ASSQRPWAINEQF
NA,TRBV29-1,SVEYGARSSYEQY
NA,TRBV19,ASTAGGRSEKLF
NA,TRBV6-5,ASSYGPQGEQF
NA,TRBV6-5,ASSGDSLTDTQY
NA,TRBV19,ASSMGSLAGGKSYNEQF
NA,TRBV3-1/TRBV3-2,ASSQAGGPANQPQH
NA,TRBV4-1,ASSQDLVGQGYEQF
NA,TRBV6-5,ASSYSGRGRAEAF
once,TRBV15,ATSRGGAGGYNEQF
NA,TRBV18,ASSPLGTGGSNSPLH
NA,TRBV27,ASRSRGPGTEAF
NA,TRBV4-1,ASSHLGQGDYGYT
NA,TRBV2,ASKLAENTGELF
NA,TRBV5-1,ASSVGQPTYEQY
NA,TRBV18,ASSPPDRAGNTIY
NA,TRBV10-3,AISLAGEASPLH
NA,TRBV28,ASSLGLAGGHEQY
NA,TRBV19,ASGLAPGSYEQY
NA,TRBV6-5,ASRDQGLGTEAF
NA,TRBV9,ASSAQTGGSPLH
NA,TRBV30,AWRSGGNSPLH
NA,TRBV18,ASSPNRAVNSPLH
NA,TRBV4-1,ASSQEPRDRGYEQY